The rows below give T cell receptor beta chains drawn from one sample of a study of cytomegalovirus exposure and HLA in healthy donors. Method: immunoSEQ multiplex PCR; TCRdb's copy keeps in-frame clones and lacks some. This sample yields 150,000 or so clones, of which roughly 70% are seen a single time; around 4.5% belongs to the top ten. Sequencing was carried out using PBMCs. Receptor source: a man between 18 and 29 years old in good health and CMV-seropositive. Each CDR3 is given with its conserved first and last residue. D genes are given only for firm matches. Not every row has a clone size; where given, it reads once, few, many or a size class.

>TRBV30|TRBJ2-5|few|TRBD1
TGTGCCTGGACCGGGACCGGGACAGTGGCAGAGACCCAGTACTTC
CAWTGTGTVAETQYF
>TRBV14|TRBJ1-1|-|TRBD1
TGTGCCAGCAGCTCACAGGGGTTCGGCACTGAAGCTTTCTTT
CASSSQGFGTEAFF
>TRBV7-2|TRBJ2-6|-|TRBD2
TGTGCCAGCAGCCCCCCGAGGGGAGGGGCTGGGGCCAACGTCCTGACTTTC
CASSPPRGGAGANVLTF
>TRBV5-1|TRBJ2-7|-|-
TGCGCCAGCTACGGTACTGATCGCGAGCAGTACTTC
CASYGTDREQYF
>TRBV28|TRBJ2-7|-|TRBD2
TGTGCCAGCAGTTCCCCCATCCTCTCTAGCGGGAGGGCCCTTATGAATGAGCAGTACTTC
CASSSPILSSGRALMNEQYF
>TRBV25-1|TRBJ2-2|-|-
TGTGCCAGCAGTACACAGGGACCCGGGGAGCTGTTTTTT
CASSTQGPGELFF
>TRBV12-5|TRBJ1-2|-|TRBD1
TGTGCTAGTGGTTTGCAGGGGGCTTATGGCTACACCTTC
CASGLQGAYGYTF
>TRBV19|TRBJ1-1|-|TRBD1
TGTGCCAGTAGTAATGGACCTCGGACAGGGGGGAACACTGAAGCTTTCTTT
CASSNGPRTGGNTEAFF
>TRBV7-8|TRBJ1-1|-|-
TGTGCCAGCAGCTTAGTTTCAGGCTACGAAGCTTTCTTT
CASSLVSGYEAFF
>TRBV19|TRBJ1-1|-|-
TGTGCCAGTAGTCAAGGGGACACTGAAGCTTTCTTT
CASSQGDTEAFF
>TRBV4-1|TRBJ2-1|-|TRBD2
TGCGCCAGCAGCCTCCGGACTAGCGGTAACAATGAGCAGTTCTTC
CASSLRTSGNNEQFF